Sequencing of this T cell receptor beta chain was carried out in a study of response to subunit inactivated influenza vaccine. On this clonotype itself: Its specificity is unknown.

One entry per CDR3 protein results from TCRdb running MiXCR on the RT-PCR reads. This table has some 190,000 distinct CDR3 sequences, roughly 14% appearing once. Study-level points and caveats: Only a handful of new T cells, the authors suggested, are recruited with each seasonal influenza vaccination.

The J segment lost 4 bases and the V segment lost 2 bases, leaving 19 bases of the junction unmatched. The germline V gene encodes CDR1 SGHAT and CDR2 FQDESV (reference sequence). The CDR3 is made up of 19 amino acids. This sequence joins TRBV11-1 and TRBJ1-2; the match to TRBD1 covers 7 bases. The receptor's source is a man aged 50-59 years who received an inactivated influenza vaccine. The starting material was CD8+ T cells sorted from PBMCs, obtained about 5 days after vaccination. The CDR3 DNA is TGTGCCAGCAGCTTATTAGTCTTTAACGGTCAGGGGGTCCCCTATGGCTACACCTTC. Encoded protein: CASSLLVFNGQGVPYGYTF. Together with reference TRBV11-1 and TRBJ1-2, the CDR3 gives the full variable domain: EAEVAQSPRYKITEKSQAVAFWCDPISGHATLYWYRQILGQGPELLVQFQDESVVDDSQLPKDRFSAERLKGVDSTLKIQPAELGDSAMYLCASSLLVFNGQGVPYGYTFGSGTRLTVV.